Below are 23 T cell receptor beta chains sequenced from a single sample in a study of T cells in Graves' hyperthyroidism and ophthalmopathy. TCR beta CDR3 regions were amplified from RNA. In the first-round RT-PCR of the TCR CDR3, the HTBI primer set was used. TCRdb recomputed calls from the multiplex PCR reads with MiXCR, one row per CDR3 protein. The table records hundreds of thousands of distinct CDR3 sequences, roughly 15% of them present only once. Sequencing input: blood. The receptors stem from a woman in her fifties or sixties with Graves' ophthalmopathy.

This clonotype was found many times. V usage is TRBV7-6 and J usage is TRBJ2-1; the D gene is possibly TRBD2 (6 bases). This CDR3 comprises 15 residues. Germline CDR1 and CDR2: SGHVS and FNYEAQ. The V gene lost 3 bases and the J gene lost 7 bases, with 16 bases spanning the gap. The CDR3 sequence is CASSLGGIVGNEQFF. The DNA of the CDR3 is TGTGCCAGCAGCTTGGGCGGGATCGTCGGTAATGAGCAGTTCTTC.

In its sample, this clonotype was seen a few times. The rearrangement joins TRBV25-1 to TRBJ2-5, with D perhaps TRBD1 or TRBD2 (6 bases each). Germline V lookup: CDR1 MGHDK, CDR2 SYGVNS. With 2 bases removed from V and 9 bases from J, the gap between germline ends came to 13 bases. The CDR3 length is 13 residues. CDR3 nucleotides: TGTGCCAGCAGTGAAGGGGGGCATGGGGCCCAGTACTTC. It specifies CASSEGGHGAQYF. The full variable domain, with the rest looked up from reference TRBV25-1 and TRBJ2-5, is EADIYQTPRYLVIGTGKKITLECSQTMGHDKMYWYQQDPGMELHLIHYSYGVNSTEKGDLSSESTVSRIRTEHFPLTLESARPSHTSQYLCASSEGGHGAQYFGPGTRLLVL.

Many counts were recorded for this clonotype. CDR3 amino acids: CASSLTVTLPGNTIYF. The CDR3 DNA sequence: TGCGCCAGCAGCTTGACGGTCACACTGCCTGGAAACACCATATATTTT. This chain links TRBV5-1 with TRBJ1-3; D remains unclear. The CDR3 sequence is 16 residues long. Germline-derived CDR1 and CDR2 are SGHRS and YFSETQ. The germline V and J ends were trimmed by 1 base and 2 bases, with 13 bases remaining between them.

This chain links TRBV29-1 with TRBJ1-5; maybe TRBD1 (5 bases). The V gene's germline CDR1 is SQVTM and CDR2 ANQGSEA. The length of the CDR3 is 13 residues. V lost 3 bases to trimming and J lost 3 bases, with 9 bases between them. The CDR3 region is CSVDQGPNQPQHF. The CDR3 DNA sequence: TGCAGCGTTGACCAGGGCCCCAATCAGCCCCAGCATTTT.

This clonotype was found a few times. The V gene is TRBV28, the J gene TRBJ2-4; tentatively, D is TRBD1 (5 bases). This CDR3 contains 16 residues. Trimming shortened V by 6 bases and J by 0 bases, and 15 bases separated the two germline ends. Germline V gene sequence: CDR1 MDHEN, CDR2 SYDVKM. For the CDR3, the DNA is TGTGCCAGCAGGAAAATCAGGGTTTTAGCCAAAAACATTCAGTACTTC. Translating it yields CASRKIRVLAKNIQYF.

The V and J genes are TRBV29-1 and TRBJ2-5, with D perhaps TRBD1 (6 bases). Germline lookup yields CDR1 SQVTM and CDR2 ANQGSEA. The CDR3 has 12 amino acids. Trimming cost V 4 bases and J 4 bases, with 10 bases left between them. The CDR3 nucleotides are TGCAGCGTTGTAGCAGGGGCAGAGACCCAGTACTTC. It codes for CSVVAGAETQYF.

This clonotype showed up many times. The chain joins TRBV11-2 to TRBJ2-5, with unresolved D. CDR3 size: 11 residues. V lost 5 bases and J 5 bases, leaving 6 bases between the germline ends. Germline loops: CDR1 SGHAT, CDR2 FQNNGV. Here the CDR3 reads CASSREETQYF. The CDR3 DNA sequence: TGTGCCAGCAGCCGAGAGGAGACCCAGTACTTC.

The V and J genes are TRBV6-4 and TRBJ1-6; D is undetermined. CDR1 and CDR2 from the germline V gene are MRHNA and SNTAGT. The length of the CDR3 is 13 residues. V lost 0 bases, J lost 10 bases, and 7 bases lay in between. The CDR3: CASSDSFASPLHF. In DNA, the CDR3 is TGTGCCAGCAGTGACTCGTTCGCATCACCCCTCCACTTT.

This clonotype was seen more than once but under ten times. A much larger clonotype is one base distant, so this may be a read error. The chain uses TRBV18 and TRBJ1-1, with 7 bases fitting TRBD1. Losses at the gene ends were 0 bases for V and 0 bases for J; bases not matched to a gene: 1. The CDR3 length is 15 residues. The germline CDR1 and CDR2 sequences are KGHSH and LQKENI. CDR3 in amino acids: CASSPPGQMNTEAFF. CDR3 coding DNA: TGTGCCAGCTCACCACCGGGACAGATGAACACTGAAGCTTTCTTT.

In its sample, this clonotype was seen many times. CDR3 nucleotides: TGTGCCAGCAGTTTAAACCCTAGCGGGAGGGCCGGCTCCTACGAGCAGTACTTC. As protein: CASSLNPSGRAGSYEQYF. The chain uses TRBV12-3 or TRBV12-4 and TRBJ2-7, with 12 bases matching TRBD2. V shed 2 bases, J shed 0 bases, and the junction held 8 bases outside the gene matches. The CDR3 length is 18 residues.

There are many counts of this clonotype. J is TRBJ2-3 and V is TRBV7-3; perhaps TRBD2 as D (6 bases). V gave up 5 bases and J gave up 5 bases, with 14 bases separating them. The CDR3 extends over 14 amino acids. CDR1 is SGHTA and CDR2 is FQGTGA in the germline V gene. CDR3 sequence: CASSLGGAGDTQYF. As DNA, the CDR3 is TGTGCCAGCAGCCTTGGCGGAGCGGGAGATACGCAGTATTTT.

This clonotype was seen ten or more times. V is TRBV12-3 or TRBV12-4 and J is TRBJ2-1; tentatively, D is TRBD1 or TRBD2 (6 bases each). Trimming took off 7 bases at V and 6 bases at J, with 25 bases between the two ends. The CDR3 sequence is 17 residues long. Here the CDR3 reads CASTPQVGGHTPNEQFF. The CDR3 DNA sequence: TGTGCCAGCACTCCTCAAGTGGGGGGACATACCCCCAATGAGCAGTTCTTC.

In its sample, this clonotype was seen once. The V gene is TRBV4-2, the J gene TRBJ2-2; TRBD2 matches 9 bases. In germline, CDR1 is LGHNA, CDR2 YNFKEQ. CDR3 length: 16 residues. Trimming took 0 bases from V and 4 from J; bases not matched to a gene: 3. CDR3 coding DNA: TGTGCCAGCAGCCAAGAGGGACTAGCATTCACCGGGGAGCTGTTTTTT. This translates into CASSQEGLAFTGELFF.

This clonotype was counted ten times or more. The chain couples TRBV28 to TRBJ1-6, with D possibly being TRBD1 (5 bases). Germline CDR1 MDHEN, CDR2 SYDVKM. The length of the CDR3 is 14 residues. Trimming left V 6 bases short and J 6 bases short, with 12 bases between. The CDR3 loop reads CASRMGPTNSPLHF. CDR3 coding DNA: TGTGCCAGCAGAATGGGACCGACTAATTCACCCCTCCACTTT.

The rearrangement uses TRBV29-1 and TRBJ2-7; unclear D gene. V lost 3 bases, J lost 2 bases, and 5 bases lay in between. This CDR3 has 11 residues. Germline CDR1 is SQVTM and CDR2 is ANQGSEA. CDR3 bases: TGCAGCGTTGAGTTGACCTACGAGCAGTACTTC. Translated: CSVELTYEQYF.

The chain combines TRBV20-1 with TRBJ1-4, with D hard to call. The CDR3 is 14 amino acids. Germline CDR1 reads DFQATT; CDR2 reads SNEGSKA (reference sequence). Trimming stripped 3 bases from V and 7 bases from J, with 15 bases between. The CDR3 reads CSASPGELGEKLFF. DNA for the CDR3: TGCAGTGCTAGTCCTGGGGAGCTGGGTGAAAAACTGTTTTTT.

In its sample, this clonotype was seen a few times. The V gene is TRBV27, the J gene TRBJ2-7; no definite D call. The CDR3 has 13 residues. Germline V gene lookup returns CDR1 MNHEY and CDR2 SMNVEV (reference sequence). The V gene lost 3 bases and the J gene lost 3 bases, with 9 bases spanning the gap. CDR3 loop: CASSFTPGYEQYF. In DNA form, the CDR3 reads TGTGCCAGCAGTTTCACCCCCGGCTACGAGCAGTACTTC.

This clonotype was counted many times. This chain connects TRBV11-2 to TRBJ2-5; 8 positions match TRBD2. The CDR3 contains 15 residues. Germline trimming cut 1 base from V and 6 bases from J; bases unmatched to any gene: 7. Germline assignment: CDR1 SGHAT and CDR2 FQNNGV. As DNA, the CDR3 is TGTGCCAGCAGCTTAGGAGCGGGAGACGGAAAGACCCAGTACTTC. Encoded protein: CASSLGAGDGKTQYF. The full variable domain, in which reference TRBV11-2 and TRBJ2-5 provide the parts outside the CDR3, is EAGVAQSPRYKIIEKRQSVAFWCNPISGHATLYWYQQILGQGPKLLIQFQNNGVVDDSQLPKDRFSAERLKGVDSTLKIQPAKLEDSAVYLCASSLGAGDGKTQYFGPGTRLLVL.

This rearrangement joins TRBV6-4 to TRBJ1-1, with D tentatively TRBD1 (5 bases). Trimming removed 4 bases from V and 2 bases from J, with 17 bases in between. This CDR3 has 16 residues. The germline V gene has CDR1 MRHNA and CDR2 SNTAGT. CDR3 protein: CASSVPIRGVNTEAFF. CDR3 coding DNA: TGTGCCAGCAGTGTCCCCATCCGAGGGGTTAACACTGAAGCTTTCTTT.

In this sample, this clonotype turned up a few times. The chain has TRBV5-1 and TRBJ1-2; 8 bases align to TRBD1. Trimming removed 4 bases from V and 6 bases from J; junction bases left unmatched: 14. From germline, CDR1 is SGHRS and CDR2 YFSETQ. This CDR3 is built from 16 residues. In nucleotides, the CDR3 is TGCGCCAGCAGCCGGGTGGACAGGGCCAGTGTTGATGGCTACACCTTC. It is translated as CASSRVDRASVDGYTF. Complete variable domain (other parts from reference TRBV5-1 and TRBJ1-2): KAGVTQTPRYLIKTRGQQVTLSCSPISGHRSVSWYQQTPGQGLQFLFEYFSETQRNKGNFPGRFSGRQFSNSRSEMNVSTLELGDSALYLCASSRVDRASVDGYTFGSGTRLTVV.

In its sample, this clonotype was seen a few times. J is TRBJ1-5 and V is TRBV19; D remains unclear. The CDR3 is made up of 13 amino acids. V shed 4 bases and J shed 4 bases, with 8 bases lying between them. Germline lookup yields CDR1 LNHDA and CDR2 SQIVND (reference sequence). Written as DNA, the CDR3 is TGTGCCAGTAGTACCGGACCGAATCAGCCCCAGCATTTT. The encoded protein is CASSTGPNQPQHF.

This clonotype appeared a few times. Here the CDR3 DNA reads TGTGCCAGTAGTGCTCGGACTCACAATGAGCAGTTCTTC. It is translated as CASSARTHNEQFF. The chain uses TRBV19 and TRBJ2-1; perhaps TRBD2 as D (5 bases). Germline V gene sequence: CDR1 LNHDA, CDR2 SQIVND (reference sequence). The CDR3 length is 13 residues. V gave up 5 bases and J gave up 5 bases, with 10 bases separating them.

This clonotype was recorded many times. The V gene is TRBV12-5, the J gene TRBJ2-1, with 11 bases lining up with TRBD1. Germline trimming cut 6 bases from V and 7 bases from J; bases unmatched to any gene: 8. Germline V lookup: CDR1 LGHNT, CDR2 FRNRAP. This CDR3 has 15 amino acids. In DNA form, the CDR3 reads TGTGCTAGTGGCGGACCGGGACAGGGGGTAAATGAGCAGTTCTTC. This sequence encodes CASGGPGQGVNEQFF.